Reported below is one T cell receptor (beta chain). This clonotype was counted between two and nine times. Its antigen remains unidentified. No qualities accompany the bases; no much larger clone lies one base away. The data were obtained in a study of T cell repertoires in cytomegalovirus infection (dated by TCRdb to between 2018 and 2021). In terms of the full investigation: Donor HLA type was relevant to the analysis, because carriage of CMV infection together with the matching HLA type was indicated by public TCR beta signatures.

The instrument was an Illumina HiSeq 1500. TCRdb reprocessed the public reads (quality trimming at Q25 with fastp, clone calling with MiXCR) and kept in-frame beta chains. A single entry per CDR3 protein holds the most common genes and DNA from its merged rows. This sample lists around 70,000 distinct CDR3 sequences; approximately 3.6% were detected once. Of the sample, around 22% is held by the ten largest clones. The research as a whole found: Carriers of CMV infection plus the relevant HLA type were discriminated by the cumulative frequency of public TCR beta family members in the study cohort and in an independent approximately 400-donor cohort. The ex vivo response was dominated by HLA-C-restricted CMV-specific TCR beta clonotypes, which also provided the single most frequent clonotype in two of eight donors.

Trimming at the junction amounts to 0 bases on V and 7 bases on J, and the germline ends lie 9 bases apart. CDR3 length: 13 amino acids, cysteine to phenylalanine. Only CDR3 DNA remains: 39 bases, in frame from the first base. Reading the germline V gene gives CDR1 SGHTA and CDR2 FQGTGA. The clonotype comes from a human donor in good health (CMV status not recorded). Some clones in this sample may be carry-over from other donors' samples. The sequenced sample was PBMCs. The rearranged segments are TRBV7-3 and TRBJ1-1, with TRBD1 as a weak D call on 6 bases. This receptor carries the CDR3 CASSLTTGSEAFF. The DNA is as follows: TGTGCCAGCAGCTTAACGACAGGTAGTGAAGCTTTCTTT.